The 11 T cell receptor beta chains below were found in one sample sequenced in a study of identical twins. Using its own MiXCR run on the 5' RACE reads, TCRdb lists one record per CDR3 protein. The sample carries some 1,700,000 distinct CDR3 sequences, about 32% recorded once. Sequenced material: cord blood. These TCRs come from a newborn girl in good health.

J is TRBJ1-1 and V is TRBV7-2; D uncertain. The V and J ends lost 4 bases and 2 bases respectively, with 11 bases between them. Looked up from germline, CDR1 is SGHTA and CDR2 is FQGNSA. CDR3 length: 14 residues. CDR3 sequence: CASSSTAVNTEAFF. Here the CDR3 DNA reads TGTGCCAGCAGCTCTACAGCCGTAAACACTGAAGCTTTCTTT.

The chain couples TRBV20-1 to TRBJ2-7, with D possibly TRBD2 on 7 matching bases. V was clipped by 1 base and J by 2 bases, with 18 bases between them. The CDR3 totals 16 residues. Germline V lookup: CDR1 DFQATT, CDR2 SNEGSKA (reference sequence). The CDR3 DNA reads TGCAGTGCTAGAGGAGAAAGGGGGAGGGCCCCCTACGAGCAGTACTTC. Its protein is CSARGERGRAPYEQYF.

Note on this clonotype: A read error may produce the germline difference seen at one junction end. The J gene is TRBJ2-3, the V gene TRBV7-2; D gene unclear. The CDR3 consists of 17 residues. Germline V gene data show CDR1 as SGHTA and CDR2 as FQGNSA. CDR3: CACSLAGSRFSTDTQYF. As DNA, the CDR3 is TGTGCCTGCAGCTTAGCCGGATCCCGTTTCAGCACAGATACGCAGTATTTT.

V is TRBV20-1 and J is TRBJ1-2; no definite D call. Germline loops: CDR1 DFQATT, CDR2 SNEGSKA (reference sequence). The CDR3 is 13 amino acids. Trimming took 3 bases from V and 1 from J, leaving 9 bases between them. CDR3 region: CSARSARNYGYTF. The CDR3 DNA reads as TGCAGTGCTAGGTCAGCCCGTAACTATGGCTACACCTTC.

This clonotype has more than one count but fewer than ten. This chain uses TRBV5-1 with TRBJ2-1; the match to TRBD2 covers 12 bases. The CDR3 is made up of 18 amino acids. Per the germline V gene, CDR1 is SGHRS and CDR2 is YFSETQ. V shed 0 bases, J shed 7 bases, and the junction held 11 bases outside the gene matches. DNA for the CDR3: TGCGCCAGCAGCTTGGGTGGAACCTTCCTAGCGGGGGGGAATGAGCAGTTCTTC. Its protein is CASSLGGTFLAGGNEQFF.

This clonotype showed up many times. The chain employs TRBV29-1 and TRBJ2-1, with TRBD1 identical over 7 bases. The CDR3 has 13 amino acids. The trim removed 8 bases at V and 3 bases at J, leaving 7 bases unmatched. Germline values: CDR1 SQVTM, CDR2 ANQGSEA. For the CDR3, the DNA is TGCAGCACCGGACAGGATAGCTACAATGAGCAGTTCTTC. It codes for CSTGQDSYNEQFF.

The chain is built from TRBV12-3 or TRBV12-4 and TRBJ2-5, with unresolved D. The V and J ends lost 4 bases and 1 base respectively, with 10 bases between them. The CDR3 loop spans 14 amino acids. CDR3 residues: CASSSSQTQETQYF. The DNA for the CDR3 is TGTGCCAGCAGTTCTAGTCAAACCCAAGAGACCCAGTACTTC.

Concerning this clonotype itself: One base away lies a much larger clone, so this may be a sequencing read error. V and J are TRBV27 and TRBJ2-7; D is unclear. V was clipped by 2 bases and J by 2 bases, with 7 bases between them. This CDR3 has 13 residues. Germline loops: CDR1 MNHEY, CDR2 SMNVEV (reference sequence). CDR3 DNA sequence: TGTGCCAGCAGTTTAATGGCTGCCTACGAGCAGTACTTC. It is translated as CASSLMAAYEQYF.

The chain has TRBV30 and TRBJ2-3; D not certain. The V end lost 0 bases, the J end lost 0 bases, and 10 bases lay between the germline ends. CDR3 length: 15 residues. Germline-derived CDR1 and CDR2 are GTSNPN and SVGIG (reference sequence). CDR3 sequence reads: CAWSVLATSTDTQYF. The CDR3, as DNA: TGTGCCTGGAGTGTACTCGCGACTAGCACAGATACGCAGTATTTT.

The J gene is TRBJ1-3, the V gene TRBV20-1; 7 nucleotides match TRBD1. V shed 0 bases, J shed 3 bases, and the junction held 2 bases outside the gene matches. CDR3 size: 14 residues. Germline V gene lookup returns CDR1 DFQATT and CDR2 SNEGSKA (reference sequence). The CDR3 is CSARDPGGGNTIYF. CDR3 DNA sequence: TGCAGTGCTAGAGATCCAGGGGGTGGAAACACCATATATTTT.

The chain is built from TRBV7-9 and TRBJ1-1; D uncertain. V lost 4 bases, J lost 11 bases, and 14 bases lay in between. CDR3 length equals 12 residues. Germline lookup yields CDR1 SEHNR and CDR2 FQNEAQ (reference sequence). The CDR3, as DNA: TGTGCCAGCAGCTCCCATCGGGCCGAGGCTTTCTTT. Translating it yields CASSSHRAEAFF.